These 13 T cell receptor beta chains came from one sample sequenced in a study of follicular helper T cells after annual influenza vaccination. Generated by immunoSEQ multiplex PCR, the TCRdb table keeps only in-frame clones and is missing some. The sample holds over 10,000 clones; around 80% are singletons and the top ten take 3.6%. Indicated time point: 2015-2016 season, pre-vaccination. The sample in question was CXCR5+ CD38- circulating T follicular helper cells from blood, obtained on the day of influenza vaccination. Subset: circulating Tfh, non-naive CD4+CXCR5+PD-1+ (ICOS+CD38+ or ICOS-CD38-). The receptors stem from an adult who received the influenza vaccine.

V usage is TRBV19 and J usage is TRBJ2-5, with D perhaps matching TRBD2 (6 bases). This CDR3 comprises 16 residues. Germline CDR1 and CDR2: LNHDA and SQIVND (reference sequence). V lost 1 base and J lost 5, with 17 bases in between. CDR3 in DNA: TGTGCCAGTAGTATAGTTGGGACTCGGAACACGGAGACCCAGTACTTC. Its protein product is CASSIVGTRNTETQYF.

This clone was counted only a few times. CDR3 amino acids: CSVTTFQGGNTIYF. The CDR3 DNA follows: TGCAGCGTGACTACCTTCCAGGGGGGAAACACCATATATTTT. The chain combines TRBV29-1 with TRBJ1-3, with a weak D call TRBD1 (6 bases). V dropped 6 bases and J dropped 4 bases, with 16 bases sitting between them. The CDR3 covers 14 residues. Germline V gene data show CDR1 as SQVTM and CDR2 as ANQGSEA.

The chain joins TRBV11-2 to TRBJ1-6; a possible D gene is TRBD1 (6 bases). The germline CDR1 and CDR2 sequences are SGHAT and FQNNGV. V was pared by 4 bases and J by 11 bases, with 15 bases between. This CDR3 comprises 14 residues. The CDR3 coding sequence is TGTGCCAGCAGCTACGGACAGCACGCCCCACCCCTCCACTTT. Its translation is CASSYGQHAPPLHF.

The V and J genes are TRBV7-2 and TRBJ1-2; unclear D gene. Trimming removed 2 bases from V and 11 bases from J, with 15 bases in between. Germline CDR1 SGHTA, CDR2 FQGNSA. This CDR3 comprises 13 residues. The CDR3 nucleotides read TGTGCCAGCAGCTTAACTAGCGTGGGCGGTTACACCTTC. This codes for CASSLTSVGGYTF. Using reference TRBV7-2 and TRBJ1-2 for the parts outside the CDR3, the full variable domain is GAGVSQSPSNKVTEKGKDVELRCDPISGHTALYWYRQSLGQGLEFLIYFQGNSAPDKSGLPSDRFSAERTGGSVSTLTIQRTQQEDSAVYLCASSLTSVGGYTFGSGTRLTVV.

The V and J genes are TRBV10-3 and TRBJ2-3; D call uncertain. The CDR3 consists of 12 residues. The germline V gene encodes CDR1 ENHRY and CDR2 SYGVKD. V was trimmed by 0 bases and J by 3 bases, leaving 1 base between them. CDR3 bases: TGTGCCATCAGTGAGTCGACAGATACGCAGTATTTT. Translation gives CAISESTDTQYF.

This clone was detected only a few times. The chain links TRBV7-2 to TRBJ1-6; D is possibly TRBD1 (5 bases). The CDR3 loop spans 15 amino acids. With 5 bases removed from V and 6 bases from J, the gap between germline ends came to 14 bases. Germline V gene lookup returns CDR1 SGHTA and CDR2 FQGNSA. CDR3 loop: CASSPRGDLNSPLHF. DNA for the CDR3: TGTGCCAGCAGCCCCCGGGGGGATCTTAATTCACCCCTCCACTTT.

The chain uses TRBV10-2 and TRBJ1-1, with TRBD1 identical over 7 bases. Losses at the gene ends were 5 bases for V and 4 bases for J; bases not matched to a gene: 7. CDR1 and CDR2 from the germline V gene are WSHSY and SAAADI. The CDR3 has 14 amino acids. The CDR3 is CASSRQGAGTEAFF. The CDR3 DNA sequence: TGCGCCAGCAGTAGACAGGGAGCCGGCACTGAAGCTTTCTTT.

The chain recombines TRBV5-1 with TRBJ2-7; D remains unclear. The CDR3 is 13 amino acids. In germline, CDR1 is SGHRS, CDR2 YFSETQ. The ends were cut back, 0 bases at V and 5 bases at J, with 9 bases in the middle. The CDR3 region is CASSLVADHEQYF. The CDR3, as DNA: TGCGCCAGCAGCTTGGTCGCAGACCACGAGCAGTACTTC.

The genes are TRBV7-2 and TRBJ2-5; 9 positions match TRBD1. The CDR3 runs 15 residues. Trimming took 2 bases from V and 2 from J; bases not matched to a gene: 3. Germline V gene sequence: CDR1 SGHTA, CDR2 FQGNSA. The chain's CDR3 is CASSLRGTGQETQYF. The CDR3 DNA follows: TGTGCCAGCAGCTTAAGGGGGACAGGGCAAGAGACCCAGTACTTC.

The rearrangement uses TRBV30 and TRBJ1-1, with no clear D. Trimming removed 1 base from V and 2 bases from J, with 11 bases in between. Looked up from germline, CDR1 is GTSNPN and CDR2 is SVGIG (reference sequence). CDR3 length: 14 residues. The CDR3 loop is CAWSGATVNTEAFF. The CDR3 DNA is TGTGCCTGGAGTGGAGCGACGGTCAACACTGAAGCTTTCTTT.

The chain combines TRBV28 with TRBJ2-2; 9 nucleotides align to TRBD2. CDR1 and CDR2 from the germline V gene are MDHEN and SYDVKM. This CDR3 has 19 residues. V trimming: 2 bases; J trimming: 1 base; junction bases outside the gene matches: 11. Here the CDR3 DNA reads TGTGCCAGCAGTTTAGCTTCTGGGGTAGCGGGGGAGAACACCGGGGAGCTGTTTTTT. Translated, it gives CASSLASGVAGENTGELFF.

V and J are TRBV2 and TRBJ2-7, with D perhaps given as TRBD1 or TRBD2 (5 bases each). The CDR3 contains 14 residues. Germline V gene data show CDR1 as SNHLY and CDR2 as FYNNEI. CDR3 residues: CAHDRAIGGKEQYF. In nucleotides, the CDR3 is TGTGCGCACGACAGAGCTATTGGGGGAAAGGAGCAGTACTTC.

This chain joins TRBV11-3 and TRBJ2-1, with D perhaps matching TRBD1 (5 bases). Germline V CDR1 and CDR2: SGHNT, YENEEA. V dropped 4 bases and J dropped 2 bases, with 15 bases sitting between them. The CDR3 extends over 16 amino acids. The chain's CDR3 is CASSSPGRTTYNEQFF. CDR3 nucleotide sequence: TGTGCCAGCAGCTCGCCGGGTCGGACAACCTACAATGAGCAGTTCTTC.